This T cell receptor beta chain was obtained from a study of cytomegalovirus exposure and HLA in healthy donors. Across the study: Falling in the Caucasian-associated ancestry cluster were about four fifths of approximately 400 genotyped donors.

Overall study findings and caveats: Later analysis suggested most CMV-associated TCR beta chains were HLA-restricted. Reportedly, TCR beta sequences accurately predicted HLA-A and HLA-B alleles in most subjects.

The CDR3 length is 13 residues. V trimming: 5 bases; J trimming: 6 bases; junction bases outside the gene matches: 3. Germline values: CDR1 SEHNR, CDR2 FQNEAQ (reference sequence). With 60 Vbeta and 13 Jbeta primers, the PCR was carried out. The repertoire was sequenced with immunoSEQ multiplex PCR; TCRdb's copy has only in-frame clones and lacks some. The data contain 70,000 to 85,000 clones, about 60% of them singletons. This clone was picked up a small number of times. The antigen is not known. The receptor was derived from a man aged 25 to 45 in good health and CMV-seropositive. The chain couples TRBV7-9 to TRBJ2-1; 8 bases are a match to TRBD1. Input material: PBMCs. The CDR3 reads CASSRDRGNEQFF. The CDR3 region has the DNA TGTGCCAGCAGCCGTGACAGGGGCAATGAGCAGTTCTTC.